This T cell receptor beta chain originates from a study of early T cells in non-severe SARS-CoV-2 infection. Overall study: Chains were not paired, and sequencing was done on bulk RNA from unsorted whole blood. Study results and limitations: VDJdb matches were skewed toward anti-spike CD8 T cell responses.

Germline V gene sequence: CDR1 SQVTM, CDR2 ANQGSEA. The CDR3 consists of 11 residues. Attachment of unique molecular identifiers was made to individual cDNA molecules. One entry per CDR3 protein, called by TCRdb with MiXCR from the 5' RACE reads. The data show about 60,000 distinct CDR3 sequences, just over 20% seen once. This clonotype has more than one count but fewer than ten. Antigen: not known. Specimen: whole blood, collected at baseline. The V gene is TRBV29-1, the J gene TRBJ1-2; D possibly corresponds to TRBD1 (5 bases). This receptor was taken from an adult who was a healthcare worker with PCR-confirmed SARS-CoV-2 infection or an uninfected control (not recorded which). The CDR3 coding sequence is TGCACGGGGACTACGGGGAGAGGCTACACCTTC. Translation: CTGTTGRGYTF.